This is a list of T cell receptor beta chains from one sample in a study of blood T cell repertoires in COVID-19. Libraries were prepared by immunoSEQ multiplex PCR; TCRdb keeps only in-frame clonotypes and omits some of them. The sample holds 40,000 to 50,000 clones; around 80% are singletons and the top ten take less than 40%. Source material: peripheral blood. The receptors come from a man aged 40-55 years with active or convalescent COVID-19. The CDR3 runs from the conserved cysteine through the conserved F or W. Not all rows give a size; the values are once, few, many and, for expanded clones, a class.

V: TRBV30; size: .; length: 13; CDR3: CALSGTGGNIQYF
V: TRBV18; size: few; length: 14; CDR3: CASSRDFYTGELFF
V: TRBV11-3; size: .; length: 18; CDR3: CASSLDHSPRGKNTEAFF
V: TRBV29-1; size: .; length: 15; CDR3: CSVEGPRREEETQYF
V: TRBV28; size: .; length: 15; CDR3: CASSRFREVDTEAFF
V: TRBV24-1; size: few; length: 18; CDR3: CATGASGGLKTDADTQYF
V: TRBV6-2/TRBV6-3; size: few; length: 15; CDR3: CASSRAGSRYNEQFF
V: TRBV5-5; size: .; length: 15; CDR3: CASSLRAGGTGELFF
V: TRBV12-3/TRBV12-4; size: once; length: 13; CDR3: CASQLAGGYEQYF
V: TRBV11-3; size: .; length: 16; CDR3: CASSLDRRAGNQPQHF
V: TRBV7-9; size: .; length: 15; CDR3: CASSYGTGAFTEAFF
V: TRBV7-8; size: .; length: 12; CDR3: CASSSGGDGYTF
V: TRBV6-2/TRBV6-3; size: .; length: 14; CDR3: CASSYSAGGHEQYF
V: TRBV29-1; size: .; length: 14; CDR3: CSAQQGGGNQPQHF
V: TRBV24-1; size: few; length: 15; CDR3: CAGPRAGRVKETQYF
V: TRBV7-9; size: .; length: 13; CDR3: CASSFAQAMGYTF
V: TRBV2; size: few; length: 17; CDR3: CARWGSEQGSFDTEAFF
V: TRBV5-1; size: few; length: 10; CDR3: CATSGWHQYF
V: TRBV3-1/TRBV3-2; size: .; length: 12; CDR3: CASSQSGNTIYF
V: TRBV11-2; size: .; length: 13; CDR3: CASSLAGAREQYF
V: TRBV9; size: .; length: 13; CDR3: CASSATNRGGYTF
V: TRBV30; size: once; length: 11; CDR3: CAWSDFGEQFF
V: TRBV28; size: .; length: 13; CDR3: CASSRSGVETQYF
V: TRBV6-5; size: .; length: 14; CDR3: CASSLTVLSEKLFF
V: TRBV29-1; size: .; length: 15; CDR3: CSVKNPGQGSAKLFF
V: TRBV12-3/TRBV12-4; size: .; length: 13; CDR3: CASGVAVGTEQFF
V: TRBV5-4; size: .; length: 17; CDR3: CASSLIGRGGTEHGYTF
V: TRBV28; size: .; length: 14; CDR3: CASGTSGGTYEQYF
V: TRBV30; size: .; length: 12; CDR3: CAWGPSSYEQYF
V: TRBV7-7; size: .; length: 14; CDR3: CASSLRREGYEQYF
V: TRBV3-1/TRBV3-2; size: .; length: 15; CDR3: CASSHLQGAGEKLFF
V: TRBV11-3; size: once; length: 19; CDR3: CASSFDPTGLSSYNSPLHF
V: TRBV30; size: once; length: 15; CDR3: CAWTRMGGLNTEAFF
V: TRBV14; size: .; length: 18; CDR3: CASSQDRGATDSSYEQYF
V: TRBV20-1; size: once; length: 11; CDR3: CSALGTDTQYF
V: TRBV5-1; size: .; length: 16; CDR3: CASSWTGGTNTGELFF
V: TRBV19; size: .; length: 15; CDR3: CASSTNRQGANGYTF
V: TRBV7-2; size: .; length: 15; CDR3: CASSLGGGVGQPQHF
V: TRBV5-6; size: .; length: 15; CDR3: CASSSRGVSTDTQYF
V: TRBV11-2; size: .; length: 17; CDR3: CASSLGSGSPNTGELFF
V: TRBV2; size: .; length: 14; CDR3: CASERLAGASEQFF
V: TRBV25-1; size: .; length: 13; CDR3: CASSARDGGEQYF
V: TRBV19; size: .; length: 15; CDR3: CASSMGQSINYGYTF
V: TRBV7-9; size: .; length: 17; CDR3: CASSFIRQGGNTGELFF
V: TRBV5-4; size: once; length: 14; CDR3: CASSKQGMNTEAFF
V: TRBV19; size: few; length: 16; CDR3: CASSLGVSGNNYGYTF
V: TRBV6-1; size: .; length: 14; CDR3: CASSETGYAYEQYF
V: TRBV19; size: .; length: 14; CDR3: CASSSGGLNTEAFF
V: TRBV2; size: few; length: 15; CDR3: CASSAGQGEGSPLHF
V: TRBV28; size: .; length: 15; CDR3: CASTKEGATNYGYTF
V: TRBV28; size: .; length: 16; CDR3: CASSSPGTGGRSGYTF
V: TRBV9; size: .; length: 13; CDR3: CASSVVQGAEAFF
V: TRBV6-5; size: .; length: 13; CDR3: CASGLFSGNTIYF
V: TRBV24-1; size: .; length: 15; CDR3: CATSDSASPNTEAFF
V: TRBV7-2; size: .; length: 13; CDR3: CASSLAHGEPQHF
V: TRBV7-3; size: .; length: 14; CDR3: CASSNLAGDNEQFF
V: TRBV5-1; size: .; length: 16; CDR3: CASSLTPSGSNSPLHF